The 5 T cell receptor beta chains below were found in one sample sequenced in a study of CXCR3-negative and CXCR3-positive naive CD8 T cells. Carrying UMI labels, the TRB cDNA libraries were prepared through 5' RACE. With the 5' RACE reads reprocessed, TCRdb shows one record per CDR3 protein and no DNA. The sample data list around 160,000 distinct CDR3 sequences. Study-wide results and limits: TRB CDR3s of CXCR3-positive naive cells were more hydrophobic than those of CXCR3-negative naive cells.

For these TCRs, the target antigens are not known. The source material was naive CXCR3+ CD8+ T cells from blood. The subset is: CD45RO-CCR7+CD27+CD95- naive CD8+ T cells expressing CXCR3 (TNR3+). The receptors here all came from a human donor in good health. Some clones in this sample may be carry-over from other donors' samples.

The rearrangement joins TRBV7-6 to TRBJ2-7; TCRdb names TRBD2, which stays unverified in the absence of DNA. The germline gives CDR1 SGHVS, CDR2 FNYEAQ. The CDR3 has 15 amino acids. CDR3 loop: CASSPYEGLAYEQYF.

The V and J genes are TRBV30 and TRBJ2-3; TCRdb selects TRBD1, and the lack of DNA leaves this call unchecked. This CDR3 region has 14 residues. Per germline, CDR1 GTSNPN and CDR2 SVGIG (reference sequence). The CDR3 reads CAWATGFGTDTQYF.

The genes are TRBV10-3 and TRBJ2-3; the D call from TCRdb, TRBD1, cannot be confirmed without DNA. Germline V gives CDR1 ENHRY, CDR2 SYGVKD. The CDR3 is 15 amino acids. The CDR3 spells CASTFGTGDTDTQYF.

The chain links TRBV5-4 to TRBJ2-7. The CDR3 consists of 14 residues. Germline V gene data show CDR1 as SGHNT and CDR2 as YYREEE (reference sequence). The CDR3 is CASSFRGNSYEQYF. The full variable domain, rest sourced from reference TRBV5-4 and TRBJ2-7, is ETGVTQSPTHLIKTRGQQVTLRCSSQSGHNTVSWYQQALGQGPQFIFQYYREEENGRGNFPPRFSGLQFPNYSSELNVNALELDDSALYLCASSFRGNSYEQYFGPGTRLTVT.

This sequence joins TRBV28 and TRBJ2-5; TCRdb selects TRBD1, and the lack of DNA leaves this call unchecked. Germline V gene data show CDR1 as MDHEN and CDR2 as SYDVKM. The CDR3 has 15 residues. The CDR3 protein is CASTLNRGFSETQYF.